One and the same sample provided the 25 T cell receptor beta chains below, sequenced in a study of cytomegalovirus exposure and HLA in healthy donors. The primer mix had 60 Vbeta and 13 Jbeta primers. Clones were read by immunoSEQ multiplex PCR, and TCRdb kept only the in-frame ones, dropping some. The repertoire holds under 200,000 clones, about 65% seen once, with about 1.6% in the top ten. The specimen was PBMCs. All receptors come from a girl aged 5-17 years in good health and CMV-seronegative.

There are a few counts of this clone. One end of the junction varies from germline; a read error may be responsible. CDR3 in DNA: TGTGCCACCGGCAGCGGGGACAGCCTCTATGGCTACACCTTC. Protein product: CATGSGDSLYGYTF. The J gene is TRBJ1-2, the V gene TRBV15, with 7 bases identical to TRBD1. This CDR3 has 14 residues. CDR1 and CDR2 (germline): LNHNV, YYDKDF (reference sequence).

This sequence joins TRBV25-1 and TRBJ2-7; a weak D match, TRBD2 (6 bases). CDR1 and CDR2 (germline): MGHDK, SYGVNS. V gave up 5 bases and J gave up 6 bases, with 14 bases separating them. The CDR3 has 13 amino acids. The CDR3, as DNA: TGTGCCAGCAGTAACGGAGGGTCGGGCGAGCAGTACTTC. Protein sequence: CASSNGGSGEQYF.

The chain recombines TRBV10-3 with TRBJ1-6; 7 nucleotides line up with TRBD1. There are 14 residues in the CDR3. CDR1 ENHRY and CDR2 SYGVKD come from the germline V gene. J lost 9 bases, V lost 10 bases, and 12 bases had no gene match. The CDR3 region has the DNA TGTGCCACCAGAACAGGGACAGACGGTTCACCCCTCCACTTT. This sequence encodes CATRTGTDGSPLHF.

In regard to this clone: This CDR3 is also generated by other DNA sequences in the sample. V usage is TRBV5-1 and J usage is TRBJ2-7; no clear D gene. Germline assignment: CDR1 SGHRS and CDR2 YFSETQ. This CDR3 has 13 residues. Trimming pared 2 bases from V and 0 bases from J, leaving 6 bases between. The CDR3 region has the DNA TGCGCCAGCAGCTTACGGGTCTCCTACGAGCAGTACTTC. Residues: CASSLRVSYEQYF. Combining the CDR3 with reference TRBV5-1 and TRBJ2-7 gives the whole variable domain KAGVTQTPRYLIKTRGQQVTLSCSPISGHRSVSWYQQTPGQGLQFLFEYFSETQRNKGNFPGRFSGRQFSNSRSEMNVSTLELGDSALYLCASSLRVSYEQYFGPGTRLTVT.

The chain has TRBV5-4 and TRBJ2-1; 10 bases are shared with TRBD2. This CDR3 comprises 14 residues. The V and J ends lost 4 bases and 10 bases, in that order; junction bases with no gene match: 8. In germline, CDR1 is SGHNT, CDR2 YYREEE (reference sequence). The CDR3 loop reads CASSDRLAGAEQFF. In DNA, the CDR3 is TGTGCCAGCAGCGACCGACTAGCGGGTGCGGAGCAGTTCTTC.

The chain uses TRBV5-1 and TRBJ2-5; D call uncertain. Trimming shortened V by 3 bases and J by 5 bases, and 8 bases separated the two germline ends. This CDR3 is 12 amino acids long. Germline-derived CDR1 and CDR2 are SGHRS and YFSETQ. In DNA form, the CDR3 reads TGCGCCAGCAGCTCCTCGTTGGAGACCCAGTACTTC. This codes for CASSSSLETQYF.

The chain employs TRBV6-5 and TRBJ2-1, with D possibly matching TRBD1 (5 bases). Germline lookup yields CDR1 MNHEY and CDR2 SVGAGI. The V end was cut by 6 bases, the J end by 7 bases, with 13 bases between. There are 13 residues in the CDR3. This CDR3 reads CASSSLGANEQFF. The DNA of the CDR3 is TGTGCCAGCAGCTCCCTTGGGGCTAATGAGCAGTTCTTC.

The chain is built from TRBV15 and TRBJ2-7; TRBD1 matches 7 bases. J was trimmed by 3 bases and V by 4 bases; bases with no gene match: 9. Germline CDR1 LNHNV, CDR2 YYDKDF (reference sequence). The CDR3 spans 15 residues. CDR3 bases: TGTGCCACCAGCAAGAAGACAGGGCTCGGCTACGAGCAGTACTTC. This sequence encodes CATSKKTGLGYEQYF.

The chain employs TRBV25-1 and TRBJ1-2; possibly TRBD1 for D (5 bases). Trimming stripped 0 bases from V and 8 bases from J, with 16 bases between. The germline V gene encodes CDR1 MGHDK and CDR2 SYGVNS. There are 15 residues in the CDR3. CDR3: CASSEYYDQGGGYTF. The CDR3 DNA sequence: TGTGCCAGCAGTGAATACTACGACCAGGGCGGCGGCTACACCTTC.

CDR3 residues: CASSLAGLTSYGYTF. The CDR3 nucleotides are TGTGCCAGCAGCTTGGCCGGACTCACTAGCTATGGCTACACCTTC. The chain couples TRBV5-4 to TRBJ1-2; D is undetermined. The V and J ends lost 0 bases and 4 bases respectively, with 13 bases between them. CDR3 length: 15 amino acids. Germline-derived CDR1 and CDR2 are SGHNT and YYREEE (reference sequence).

V and J are TRBV19 and TRBJ1-5; D is unresolved. CDR1 LNHDA and CDR2 SQIVND come from the germline V gene (reference sequence). The V and J ends lost 6 bases and 5 bases respectively, with 14 bases between them. CDR3 length: 14 residues. The CDR3 is CASSRGLGDQPQHF. The CDR3 DNA follows: TGTGCCAGTAGCCGGGGTCTGGGAGATCAGCCCCAGCATTTT.

The V call is TRBV7-9, the J call TRBJ2-6; 9 bases map to TRBD1. Germline-derived CDR1 and CDR2 are SEHNR and FQNEAQ (reference sequence). V was pared by 3 bases and J by 0 bases, with 6 bases of the junction left unmatched. This CDR3 has 18 amino acids. For the CDR3, the DNA is TGTGCCAGCAGCTTTTTAGGGACAGGGATCTCTGGGGCCAACGTCCTGACTTTC. This sequence encodes CASSFLGTGISGANVLTF.

This rearrangement joins TRBV29-1 to TRBJ1-2; 9 nucleotides match TRBD1. The CDR3 has 13 residues. Germline trimming cut 5 bases from V and 4 bases from J; bases unmatched to any gene: 5. CDR1 SQVTM and CDR2 ANQGSEA come from the germline V gene. Here the CDR3 reads CSVRDRDTYGYTF. CDR3 DNA sequence: TGCAGCGTTAGGGACAGGGACACCTATGGCTACACCTTC.

The genes are TRBV10-2 and TRBJ2-3, with 10 bases matching TRBD2. The CDR3 covers 18 residues. Trimming removed 0 bases from V and 4 bases from J; junction bases left unmatched: 10. CDR1 is WSHSY and CDR2 is SAAADI in the germline V gene. The CDR3 coding sequence is TGCGCCAGCAGTGAGTCGATTCGTAAGCGGGGGGGCGCAGATACGCAGTATTTT. Protein product: CASSESIRKRGGADTQYF.

This chain joins TRBV5-6 and TRBJ1-6; D is unresolved. The CDR3 is 16 amino acids. The germline V and J ends were trimmed by 2 bases and 8 bases, with 17 bases remaining between them. From germline, CDR1 is SGHDT and CDR2 YYEEEE. CDR3 residues: CASSLGGSRRYSPLHF. CDR3 nucleotide sequence: TGTGCCAGCAGCTTAGGCGGAAGTCGAAGGTATTCACCCCTCCACTTT.

In this sample, this clone turned up once. V gene TRBV27 combines with J gene TRBJ2-7; TRBD2 agrees at 9 bases. Germline trimming cut 5 bases from V and 1 base from J; bases unmatched to any gene: 6. The CDR3 is 15 residues long. Per germline, CDR1 MNHEY and CDR2 SMNVEV (reference sequence). DNA for the CDR3: TGTGCCAGCAGTATTTGGCTAGCGGGATCCTACGAGCAGTACTTC. It encodes CASSIWLAGSYEQYF.

This clone was detected a few times. The chain uses TRBV20-1 and TRBJ1-4, with D unresolved. The ends were cut back, 6 bases at V and 13 bases at J, with 15 bases in the middle. Per the germline V gene, CDR1 is DFQATT and CDR2 is SNEGSKA (reference sequence). The CDR3 contains 11 residues. Here the CDR3 reads CSAPSELRLFF. In nucleotides, the CDR3 is TGCAGTGCACCTTCGGAGTTACGACTGTTTTTT.

The chain is built from TRBV28 and TRBJ2-7, with TRBD1 as a possible D gene (5 bases). From germline, CDR1 is MDHEN and CDR2 SYDVKM. The CDR3 runs 14 residues. The V and J ends lost 7 bases and 1 base respectively, with 14 bases between them. The CDR3: CASTRETPSYEQYF. In nucleotides, the CDR3 is TGTGCCAGCACCAGGGAAACCCCTTCCTACGAGCAGTACTTC.

This chain uses TRBV6-1 with TRBJ2-3; 10 nucleotides align to TRBD2. The CDR3 has 17 residues. V shed 2 bases, J shed 5 bases, and the junction held 10 bases outside the gene matches. Germline V gene data show CDR1 as MNHNS and CDR2 as SASEGT. Here the CDR3 reads CASSEKLRSSGGDTQYF. Written as DNA, the CDR3 is TGTGCCAGCAGTGAAAAACTGCGGTCTAGCGGGGGAGATACGCAGTATTTT.

The chain combines TRBV7-9 with TRBJ2-3; 9 nucleotides align to TRBD2. The CDR3 extends over 18 amino acids. V shed 4 bases, J shed 3 bases, and the junction held 14 bases outside the gene matches. Germline CDR1 SEHNR, CDR2 FQNEAQ (reference sequence). CDR3 loop: CASSSYMGPSGRTDTQYF. For the CDR3, the DNA is TGTGCCAGCAGCTCATATATGGGGCCGAGCGGGAGGACAGATACGCAGTATTTT.

The chain uses TRBV29-1 and TRBJ1-2; possible D gene TRBD1, 6 bases. Trimming removed 6 bases at V and 4 bases at J, with 12 bases between. The CDR3 is 12 residues long. Germline V gene sequence: CDR1 SQVTM, CDR2 ANQGSEA. CDR3 nucleotides: TGCAGCGTCGTACAGGGAAGCTATGGCTACACCTTC. Its translation: CSVVQGSYGYTF.

This clone was seen a few times. J is TRBJ1-1 and V is TRBV2; perhaps TRBD1 as D (5 bases). CDR1 is SNHLY and CDR2 is FYNNEI in the germline V gene. V lost 7 bases and J 5 bases, leaving 8 bases between the germline ends. The CDR3 covers 11 residues. The CDR3 DNA reads as TGTGCCAGCAAGCAGGGTACTGAAGCTTTCTTT. Protein: CASKQGTEAFF.

This chain connects TRBV15 to TRBJ1-2; D ambiguous. Trimming removed 4 bases from V and 8 bases from J, with 14 bases in between. Germline CDR1 and CDR2: LNHNV and YYDKDF (reference sequence). CDR3 length equals 13 residues. The CDR3 coding sequence is TGTGCCACCAGCACCCGCGTGGGAGGCGGCTACACCTTC. Translated, it gives CATSTRVGGGYTF.

The chain combines TRBV5-1 with TRBJ2-3, with TRBD2 matching over 8 bases. This CDR3 has 15 residues. Germline values: CDR1 SGHRS, CDR2 YFSETQ. Unmatched junction bases numbered 6, after V lost 1 base and J lost 5 bases. The CDR3 sequence: CASSLTGGPVDTQYF. The DNA for the CDR3 is TGCGCCAGCAGCTTGACGGGGGGGCCCGTAGATACGCAGTATTTT.

This clone has a handful of counts. The rearrangement joins TRBV5-4 to TRBJ2-3, with 11 nucleotides matching TRBD2. Germline CDR1 SGHNT, CDR2 YYREEE (reference sequence). The CDR3 spans 15 residues. Trimming removed 4 bases from V and 4 bases from J; junction bases left unmatched: 5. The CDR3: CASSLSGGAPDTQYF. The CDR3 DNA reads TGTGCCAGCAGCCTTAGCGGGGGGGCTCCAGATACGCAGTATTTT.